A selection of T cell receptor beta chains follows, all from one sample in a study of T cells in Graves' hyperthyroidism and ophthalmopathy. TCRdb itself ran the multiplex PCR reads through MiXCR, one entry per CDR3 protein. The sample records some 760,000 distinct CDR3 sequences, 13% to 15% being singletons. The source material was blood. Receptor source: a woman aged 18-35 years with Graves' hyperthyroidism. Both conserved end residues are part of each CDR3. The D gene is left open where the match is weak. Only part of the rows carry a size: once, few, many, or a class if the clone is expanded.

TRBJ1-2	TRBV12-3/TRBV12-4	many	NA	TGTGCCAGCAGGGGGGGGTACTATGGCTACACCTTC	CASRGGYYGYTF
TRBJ2-1	TRBV7-9	NA	NA	TGTGCCAGCAGCTTAAGGGGAGGACTAACGGCCTACAATGAGCAGTTCTTC	CASSLRGGLTAYNEQFF
TRBJ2-3	TRBV11-2	NA	NA	TGTGCCAGCAGCTCCCTGGGGGCAGGGCTGACAGATACGCAGTATTTT	CASSSLGAGLTDTQYF
TRBJ2-3	TRBV4-1	many	NA	TGCGCCAGCAGCCAACCCTTCAACACAGATACGCAGTATTTT	CASSQPFNTDTQYF
TRBJ2-2	TRBV11-2	many	TRBD1	TGTGCCAGCAGCTTAGGATACAGGGGGCGCATGTACACCGGGGAGCTGTTTTTT	CASSLGYRGRMYTGELFF
TRBJ1-2	TRBV5-4	few	NA	TGTGCCAGCAGCGGCCTGGGGTACCGGTTTGGCTACACCTTC	CASSGLGYRFGYTF
TRBJ1-4	TRBV7-6	NA	NA	TGTGCCAGCAGCTCCCGGCGGCAGGGAAACGAAAAACTGTTTTTT	CASSSRRQGNEKLFF
TRBJ1-1	TRBV27	once	NA	TGTGCCAGCAGTTCAGGCGCCACAGGGAACACTGAAGCTTTCTTT	CASSSGATGNTEAFF
TRBJ2-7	TRBV4-1	NA	NA	TGCGCCAGCAGCCAAGTGGGGAACATTATTTCCTACGAGCAGTACTTC	CASSQVGNIISYEQYF
TRBJ1-5	TRBV7-2	NA	NA	TGTGCCAGCAGCTTAGCGGCCCCGAGCAATCAGCCCCAGCATTTT	CASSLAAPSNQPQHF
TRBJ1-6	TRBV4-1	many	TRBD1	TGCGCCAGCAGCCAAGATCTCCGGGACAGGGGTGTTCCCCTCCACTTT	CASSQDLRDRGVPLHF
TRBJ2-7	TRBV29-1	few	TRBD1	TGCAGCGCAAGCCGGGACAGACCCTACTACGAGCAGTACTTC	CSASRDRPYYEQYF
TRBJ1-5	TRBV19	few	NA	TGTGCCAGTAGTATTCAGCCAAACAGGCAGCCCCAGCATTTT	CASSIQPNRQPQHF
TRBJ1-5	TRBV28	many	NA	TGTGCCAGCAGGCCCGACGTTCAGGGGAATCAGCCCCAGCATTTT	CASRPDVQGNQPQHF
TRBJ2-3	TRBV3-1	few	NA	TGTGCCAGCAGCCAATCACCCGACTGGAGCGTTCGAGATACGCAGTATTTT	CASSQSPDWSVRDTQYF
TRBJ1-1	TRBV6-1	many	NA	TGTGCCAGCAGTCCACAACGGGACAACCGGATGAACACTGAAGCTTTCTTT	CASSPQRDNRMNTEAFF
TRBJ2-1	TRBV9	NA	TRBD2	TGTGCCAGCAGCCCGCGGGGGAGGGCGGGAGGGCCGACCTACAATGAGCAGTTCTTC	CASSPRGRAGGPTYNEQFF
TRBJ2-1	TRBV7-9	many	TRBD2	TGTGCCAGCAGCTTAAAGCGGGGACCCTACAATGAGCAGTTCTTC	CASSLKRGPYNEQFF
TRBJ2-7	TRBV18	NA	NA	TGTGCCAGCTCGCCTCAAGGGCCAAAACGAGGGAGCTACCCCTACGAGCAGTACTTC	CASSPQGPKRGSYPYEQYF
TRBJ2-1	TRBV12-3/TRBV12-4	many	TRBD1	TGTGCCAGCAGGGGGACAGTAAGGTTCATTAGGGGCAATGAGCAGTTCTTC	CASRGTVRFIRGNEQFF
TRBJ2-6	TRBV19	few	TRBD2	TGTGCCAGTAGTATAGCCCCAAGCGGGAGGTTCCGCTCTGGGGCCAACGTCCTGACTTTC	CASSIAPSGRFRSGANVLTF
TRBJ2-6	TRBV5-6	many	NA	TGTGCCAGCAGCTTGGGACAGTTCCGCTCTGGGGCCAACGTCCTGACTTTC	CASSLGQFRSGANVLTF
TRBJ2-1	TRBV25-1	NA	TRBD2	TGTGCCAGCAGTGTAGCGGGAGGGCACAATGAGCAGTTCTTC	CASSVAGGHNEQFF
TRBJ1-1	TRBV5-6	few	TRBD1	TGTGCCAGCAGCTGGGGACAGGTAATGAACACTGAAGCTTTCTTT	CASSWGQVMNTEAFF
TRBJ2-2	TRBV12-3/TRBV12-4	NA	TRBD2	TGTGCCAGCAGCCACCCCGCTAGCGGGAGGGCCAATTCCGGGGAGCTGTTTTTT	CASSHPASGRANSGELFF
TRBJ1-2	TRBV3-1	many	NA	TGTGCCAGCAGCCAAGACAGGGGAGGGTATGGCTACACCTTC	CASSQDRGGYGYTF
TRBJ2-6	TRBV7-9	NA	NA	TGTGCCAGCAGCCCCTGGGGGGCTGGGGCCAACGTCCTGACTTTC	CASSPWGAGANVLTF
TRBJ2-5	TRBV11-2	NA	TRBD2	TGTGCCAGCAGCTTGAGTCTAGCGGGAGGTGAGACCCAGTACTTC	CASSLSLAGGETQYF
TRBJ2-1	TRBV29-1	many	TRBD2	TGCAGCGTTGATGGTCGGGCTAGCGGGAGCAATGAGCAGTTCTTC	CSVDGRASGSNEQFF
TRBJ1-1	TRBV12-3/TRBV12-4	many	NA	TGTGCCAGCAGTCGCAGTTATTTGAACACTGAAGCTTTCTTT	CASSRSYLNTEAFF
TRBJ2-1	TRBV12-3/TRBV12-4	NA	TRBD2	TGTGCCAGCAGCTATCATATAGCGGGACTGCTTAGCTCCTACAATGAGCAGTTCTTC	CASSYHIAGLLSSYNEQFF
TRBJ2-1	TRBV11-2	many	TRBD2	TGTGCCAGCAGCTCGGGACTAGCGGGACCATCCTACAATGAGCAGTTCTTC	CASSSGLAGPSYNEQFF
TRBJ1-1	TRBV5-1	NA	NA	TGCGCCAGCAGCCCCCGGGGAGCGAACACTGAAGCTTTCTTT	CASSPRGANTEAFF
TRBJ1-5	TRBV5-8	NA	TRBD1	TGTGCCAGCAGCTTGAGACAGGGCCAGCCCCAGCATTTT	CASSLRQGQPQHF
TRBJ2-1	TRBV11-2	many	NA	TGTGCCAGCAGCTTAGCTAGGGGCCCTCTAAATGAGCAGTTCTTC	CASSLARGPLNEQFF
TRBJ1-2	TRBV19	NA	TRBD1	TGTGCCAGTAGTATCGTGACAGGGTTGAATGGCTACACCTTC	CASSIVTGLNGYTF
TRBJ1-1	TRBV29-1	once	NA	TGCAGCGTTGACCCACAGACGAACACTGAAGCTTTCTTT	CSVDPQTNTEAFF
TRBJ2-7	TRBV7-8	many	NA	TGTGCCAGCAGCTTCCCTGACTTAGGAGGTTCCTACGAGCAGTACTTC	CASSFPDLGGSYEQYF
TRBJ1-5	TRBV2	many	NA	TGTGCCAGCAGTGCCGGACTGGGGGACCAGCCCCAGCATTTT	CASSAGLGDQPQHF
TRBJ2-1	TRBV4-1	many	TRBD2	TGCGCCAGCAGCCAAGCCCCTCCGGGAGGCTACAATGAGCAGTTCTTC	CASSQAPPGGYNEQFF
TRBJ2-1	TRBV9	few	NA	TGTGCCAGCAGGAGAGGGATAGGGTCCTACAATGAGCAGTTCTTC	CASRRGIGSYNEQFF
TRBJ2-1	TRBV20-1	many	NA	TGCAGTGCTAGTGGTGGGACCTCCTACAATGAGCAGTTCTTC	CSASGGTSYNEQFF
TRBJ2-5	TRBV14	NA	NA	TGTGTCAGCAGCCCCATCAGCTCTCGAGAGACCCAGTACTTC	CVSSPISSRETQYF
TRBJ2-7	TRBV9	few	TRBD1	TGTGCCAGCAGCGCCCAGGGACAGGCCTACGAGCAGTACTTC	CASSAQGQAYEQYF
TRBJ2-1	TRBV29-1	many	NA	TGCAGCGTTGAAGATTATAGGGGTATGAATGAGCAGTTCTTC	CSVEDYRGMNEQFF
TRBJ2-2	TRBV6-2/TRBV6-3	few	TRBD2	TGTGCCAGCAGTTCGTATAGCGGGAGCACCGGGGAGCTGTTTTTT	CASSSYSGSTGELFF